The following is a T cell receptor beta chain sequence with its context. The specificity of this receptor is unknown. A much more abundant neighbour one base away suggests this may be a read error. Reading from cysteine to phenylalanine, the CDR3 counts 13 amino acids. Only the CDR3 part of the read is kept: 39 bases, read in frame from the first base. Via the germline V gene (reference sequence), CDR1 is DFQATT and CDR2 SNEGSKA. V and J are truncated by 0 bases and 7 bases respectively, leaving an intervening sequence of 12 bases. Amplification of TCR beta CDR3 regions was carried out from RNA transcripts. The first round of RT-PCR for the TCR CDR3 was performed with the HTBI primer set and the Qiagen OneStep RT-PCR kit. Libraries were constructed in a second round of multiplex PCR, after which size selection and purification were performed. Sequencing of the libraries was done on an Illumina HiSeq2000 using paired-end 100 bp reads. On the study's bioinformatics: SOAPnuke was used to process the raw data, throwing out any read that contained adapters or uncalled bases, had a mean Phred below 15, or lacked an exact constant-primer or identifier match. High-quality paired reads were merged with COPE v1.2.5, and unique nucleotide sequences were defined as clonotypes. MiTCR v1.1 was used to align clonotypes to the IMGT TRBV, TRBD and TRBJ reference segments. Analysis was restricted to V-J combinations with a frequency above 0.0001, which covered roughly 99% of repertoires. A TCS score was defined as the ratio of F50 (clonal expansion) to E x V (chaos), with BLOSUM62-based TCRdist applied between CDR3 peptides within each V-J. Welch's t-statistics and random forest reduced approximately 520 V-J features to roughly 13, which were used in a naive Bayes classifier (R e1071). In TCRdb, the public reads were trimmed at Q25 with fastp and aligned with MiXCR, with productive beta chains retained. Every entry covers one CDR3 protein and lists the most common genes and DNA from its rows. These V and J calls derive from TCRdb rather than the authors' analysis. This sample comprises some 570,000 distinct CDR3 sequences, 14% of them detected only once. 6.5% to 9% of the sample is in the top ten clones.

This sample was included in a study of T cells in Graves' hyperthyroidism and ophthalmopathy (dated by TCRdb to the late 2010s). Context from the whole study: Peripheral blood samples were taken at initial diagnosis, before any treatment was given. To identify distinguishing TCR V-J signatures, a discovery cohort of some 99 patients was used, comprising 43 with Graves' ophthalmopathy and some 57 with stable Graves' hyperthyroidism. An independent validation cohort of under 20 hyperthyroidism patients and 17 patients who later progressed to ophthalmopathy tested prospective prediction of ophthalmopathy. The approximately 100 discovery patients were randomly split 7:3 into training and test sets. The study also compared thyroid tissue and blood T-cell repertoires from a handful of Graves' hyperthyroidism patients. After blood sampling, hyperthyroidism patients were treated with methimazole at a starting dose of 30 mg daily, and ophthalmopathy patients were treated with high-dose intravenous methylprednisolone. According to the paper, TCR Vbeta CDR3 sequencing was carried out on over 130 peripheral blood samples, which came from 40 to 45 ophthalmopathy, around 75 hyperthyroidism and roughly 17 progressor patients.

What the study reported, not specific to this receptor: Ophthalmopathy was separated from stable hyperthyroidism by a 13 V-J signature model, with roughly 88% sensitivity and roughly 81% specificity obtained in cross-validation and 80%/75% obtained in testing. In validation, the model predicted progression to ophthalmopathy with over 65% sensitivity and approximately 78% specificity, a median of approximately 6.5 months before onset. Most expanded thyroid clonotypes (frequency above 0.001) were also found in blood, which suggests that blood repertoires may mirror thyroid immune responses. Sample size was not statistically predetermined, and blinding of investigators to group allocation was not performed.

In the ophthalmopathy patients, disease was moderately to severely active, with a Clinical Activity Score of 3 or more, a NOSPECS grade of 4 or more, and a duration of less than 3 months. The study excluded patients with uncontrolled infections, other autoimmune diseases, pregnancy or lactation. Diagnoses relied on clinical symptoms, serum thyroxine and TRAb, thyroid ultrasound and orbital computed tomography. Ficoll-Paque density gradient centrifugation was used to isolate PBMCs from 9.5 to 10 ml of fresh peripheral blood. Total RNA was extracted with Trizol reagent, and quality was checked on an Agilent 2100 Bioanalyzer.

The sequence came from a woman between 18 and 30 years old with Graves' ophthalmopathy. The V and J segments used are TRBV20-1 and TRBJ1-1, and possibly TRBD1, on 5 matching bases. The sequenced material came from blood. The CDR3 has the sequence CSARDWDVREAFF. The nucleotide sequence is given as TGCAGTGCTAGAGATTGGGACGTTCGTGAAGCTTTCTTT.